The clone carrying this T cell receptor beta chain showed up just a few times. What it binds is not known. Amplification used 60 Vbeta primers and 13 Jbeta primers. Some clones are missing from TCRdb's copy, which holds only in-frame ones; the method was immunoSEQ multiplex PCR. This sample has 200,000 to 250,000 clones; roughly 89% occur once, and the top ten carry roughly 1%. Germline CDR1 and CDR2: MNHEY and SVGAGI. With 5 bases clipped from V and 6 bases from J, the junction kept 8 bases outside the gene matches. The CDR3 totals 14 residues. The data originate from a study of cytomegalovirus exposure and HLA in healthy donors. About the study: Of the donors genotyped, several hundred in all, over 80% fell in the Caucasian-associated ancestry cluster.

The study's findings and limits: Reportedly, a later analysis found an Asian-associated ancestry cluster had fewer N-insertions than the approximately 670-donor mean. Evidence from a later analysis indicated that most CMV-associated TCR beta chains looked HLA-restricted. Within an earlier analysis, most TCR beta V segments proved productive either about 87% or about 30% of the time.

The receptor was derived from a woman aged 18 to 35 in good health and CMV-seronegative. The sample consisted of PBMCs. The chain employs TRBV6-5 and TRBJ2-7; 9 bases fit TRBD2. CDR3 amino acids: CASSLGGGAIEQYF. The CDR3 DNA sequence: TGTGCCAGCAGTCTCGGCGGGGGGGCTATCGAGCAGTACTTC.